The clone carrying this TCR beta chain is judged medium-sized. This CDR3 has 13 residues. Trimming shortened V by 5 bases and J by 7 bases, and 12 bases separated the two germline ends. Per the germline V gene, CDR1 is SGHTA and CDR2 is FQGNSA. Each CDR3 protein is one row after TCRdb ran MiXCR on the RT-PCR reads. The table shows a few thousand distinct CDR3 sequences, with 7.5% to 8.5% occurring only once. The sample belongs to a study of patients and donors after allogeneic stem cell transplantation. The rearrangement links TRBV7-2 to TRBJ2-1, with D tentatively TRBD1 (6 bases). The specimen sequenced was blood, either unsorted or a sorted T cell fraction (not recorded which). This clonotype was sampled from a human donor who was either an allogeneic HSCT recipient or a stem cell or donor lymphocyte infusion donor (not recorded which). It is not recorded whose cells these are; they may come from a transplant donor. The CDR3 region is CASSRRDKNEQFF. Here the CDR3 DNA reads TGTGCCAGCAGCCGCCGGGACAAAAATGAGCAGTTCTTC. Drawing the rest from reference TRBV7-2 and TRBJ2-1, the complete variable domain is GAGVSQSPSNKVTEKGKDVELRCDPISGHTALYWYRQSLGQGLEFLIYFQGNSAPDKSGLPSDRFSAERTGGSVSTLTIQRTQQEDSAVYLCASSRRDKNEQFFGPGTRLTVL.